The next 5 T cell receptor beta chains were all read from a single sample in a study of radiotherapy plus CTLA-4 blockade in lung cancer. Sequenced by immunoSEQ multiplex PCR; TCRdb stores in-frame clones only, minus some. The sample shows roughly 97,000 clones, about four fifths of them seen only once. Sequenced here: peripheral blood, sampled from a patient treated with radiotherapy plus ipilimumab. Receptor source: a human donor with non-small cell lung cancer who had a partial response to radiotherapy plus ipilimumab. Some clones in this sample may be carry-over from other donors' samples.

The V and J genes are TRBV6-5 and TRBJ1-5; D gene unclear. Germline V gives CDR1 MNHEY, CDR2 SVGAGI. The V and J ends lost 5 bases and 8 bases respectively, with 16 bases between them. The CDR3 loop spans 14 amino acids. The CDR3 bases are TGTGCCAGCAGTGCTCCTCAACCCGAGGAGCCCCAGCATTTT. This encodes CASSAPQPEEPQHF.

This sequence joins TRBV10-3 and TRBJ1-1, with TRBD1 matching 7 bases. Germline lookup yields CDR1 ENHRY and CDR2 SYGVKD. V shed 6 bases, J shed 6 bases, and the junction held 1 base outside the gene matches. The CDR3 has 11 residues. As DNA, the CDR3 is TGTGCCATCAGAGGGGGCTCTGAAGCTTTCTTT. Amino acid sequence: CAIRGGSEAFF.

This chain links TRBV28 with TRBJ1-1, with a possible D match to TRBD1 (6 bases). CDR3 length: 15 residues. The germline V gene encodes CDR1 MDHEN and CDR2 SYDVKM. V lost 5 bases and J 0 bases, leaving 13 bases between the germline ends. The CDR3 loop reads CASSILGGVNTEAFF. CDR3 nucleotide sequence: TGTGCCAGCAGTATCTTAGGGGGTGTGAACACTGAAGCTTTCTTT.

V and J are TRBV10-3 and TRBJ1-1; 10 bases are a match to TRBD1. J lost 5 bases, V lost 6 bases, and 12 bases had no gene match. Germline V gives CDR1 ENHRY, CDR2 SYGVKD. The CDR3 covers 16 residues. Here the CDR3 reads CAISAQRGQGRTEAFF. CDR3 in DNA: TGTGCCATCAGCGCGCAAAGGGGACAGGGGAGGACTGAAGCTTTCTTT.

The chain combines TRBV5-5 with TRBJ1-3; D call uncertain. Trimming took 4 bases from V and 4 from J, leaving 6 bases between them. This CDR3 has 12 amino acids. Germline assignment: CDR1 SGHKS and CDR2 YYEKEE (reference sequence). CDR3 sequence (DNA): TGTGCCAGCAGCGGAGAAGGAAACACCATATATTTT. Translating it yields CASSGEGNTIYF.